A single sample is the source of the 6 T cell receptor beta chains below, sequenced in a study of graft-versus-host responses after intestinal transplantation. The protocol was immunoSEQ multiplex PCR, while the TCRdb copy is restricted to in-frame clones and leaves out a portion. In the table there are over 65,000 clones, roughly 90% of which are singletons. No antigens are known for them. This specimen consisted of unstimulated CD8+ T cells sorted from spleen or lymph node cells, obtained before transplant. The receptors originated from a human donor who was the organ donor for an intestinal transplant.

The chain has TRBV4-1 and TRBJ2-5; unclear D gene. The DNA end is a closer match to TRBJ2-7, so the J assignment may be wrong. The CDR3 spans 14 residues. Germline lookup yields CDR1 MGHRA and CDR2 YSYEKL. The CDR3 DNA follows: TGCGCCAGCAGCTTCAGATGGGGTGGCTACGAGCAGTACTTC. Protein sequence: CASSFRWGGYEQYF.

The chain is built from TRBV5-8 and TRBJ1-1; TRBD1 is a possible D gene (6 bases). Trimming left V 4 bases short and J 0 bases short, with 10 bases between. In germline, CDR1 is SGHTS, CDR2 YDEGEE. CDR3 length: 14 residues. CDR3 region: CASSRDNMNTEAFF. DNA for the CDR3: TGTGCCAGCAGCCGGGACAACATGAACACTGAAGCTTTCTTT.

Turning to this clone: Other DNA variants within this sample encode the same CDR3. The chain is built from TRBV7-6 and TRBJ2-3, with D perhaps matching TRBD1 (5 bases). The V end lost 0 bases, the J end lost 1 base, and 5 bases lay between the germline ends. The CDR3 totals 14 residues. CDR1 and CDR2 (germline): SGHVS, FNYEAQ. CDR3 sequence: CASSLAGGTDTQYF. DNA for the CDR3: TGTGCCAGCAGCTTAGCAGGGGGCACAGATACGCAGTATTTT.

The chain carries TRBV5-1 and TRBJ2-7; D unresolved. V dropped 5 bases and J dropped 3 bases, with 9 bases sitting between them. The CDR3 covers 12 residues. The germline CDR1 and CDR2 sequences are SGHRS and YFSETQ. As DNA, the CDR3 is TGCGCCAGCAGAAACACGGACTACGAGCAGTACTTC. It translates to CASRNTDYEQYF.

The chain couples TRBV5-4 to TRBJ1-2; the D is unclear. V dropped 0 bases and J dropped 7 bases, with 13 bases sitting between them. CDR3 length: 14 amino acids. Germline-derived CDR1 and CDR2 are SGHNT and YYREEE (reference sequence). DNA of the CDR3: TGTGCCAGCAGCTTGGTATCGGGCCGCGGTGGCTACACCTTC. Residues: CASSLVSGRGGYTF.

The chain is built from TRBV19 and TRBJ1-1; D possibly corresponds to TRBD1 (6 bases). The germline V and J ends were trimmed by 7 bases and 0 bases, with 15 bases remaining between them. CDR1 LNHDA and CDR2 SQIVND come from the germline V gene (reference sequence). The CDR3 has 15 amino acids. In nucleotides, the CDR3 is TGTGCCAGTATCCCTGGGGGGGCAGTGAACACTGAAGCTTTCTTT. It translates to CASIPGGAVNTEAFF.